This T cell receptor (beta chain) stems from a study of blood T cell repertoires in COVID-19. On the study more broadly: Sites in the United States, Italy and Spain provided acute and convalescent COVID-19 samples.

This CDR3 has 15 residues. From germline, CDR1 is SGHRS and CDR2 YFSETQ. V lost 4 bases to trimming and J lost 1 base; unmatched junction nucleotides: 4. Original processing methods: By means of reference gene primer amplification, nucleated cell counts were estimated. Repertoires were generated with immunoSEQ multiplex PCR, while TCRdb's copy carries only in-frame clones and drops some. V, J and clone size reflect that table, while D and trimming were determined from the DNA. The sample holds hundreds of thousands of clones; around 86% are singletons and the top ten take 3.5% to 4%. Those who participated ranged in age from roughly 18 to 90 years and resided in about two dozen US areas.

The rearrangement links TRBV5-1 to TRBJ2-7, with 11 bases aligning to TRBD2. Sequencing was carried out using PBMCs or T cells enriched from blood (not recorded which). The TCR was taken from a woman in her thirties or forties with acute COVID-19. The CDR3 bases are TGCGCCAGCAGCCAGAGACTAGCGGGATCCTACGAGCAGTACTTC. Residues: CASSQRLAGSYEQYF.